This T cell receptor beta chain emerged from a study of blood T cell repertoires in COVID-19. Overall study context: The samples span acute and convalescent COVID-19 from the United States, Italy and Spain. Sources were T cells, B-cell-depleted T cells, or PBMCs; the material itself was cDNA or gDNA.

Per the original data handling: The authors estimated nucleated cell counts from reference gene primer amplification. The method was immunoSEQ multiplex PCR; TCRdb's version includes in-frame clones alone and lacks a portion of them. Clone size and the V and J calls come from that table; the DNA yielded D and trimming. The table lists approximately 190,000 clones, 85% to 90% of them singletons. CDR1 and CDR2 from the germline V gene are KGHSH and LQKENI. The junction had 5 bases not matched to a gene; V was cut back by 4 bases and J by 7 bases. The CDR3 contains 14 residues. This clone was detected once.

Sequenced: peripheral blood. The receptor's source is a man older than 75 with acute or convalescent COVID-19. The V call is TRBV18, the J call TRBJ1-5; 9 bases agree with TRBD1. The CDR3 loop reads CASSLGTGWQPQHF. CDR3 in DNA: TGTGCCAGCTCACTCGGGACAGGGTGGCAGCCCCAGCATTTT.